The clone carrying this T cell receptor (beta chain) was found a few times. The germline V gene has CDR1 KGHSH and CDR2 LQKENI. This CDR3 spans 16 amino acids. V shed 2 bases, J shed 0 bases, and the junction held 3 bases outside the gene matches. These data originate in a study of blood T cells in healthy people across ages. A second roughly 6 to 11 cycle PCR used barcoded and J-beta primers. All cDNA molecules were each tagged by a template-switch adaptor with 12 random nucleotides. From the 5' RACE reads, TCRdb called clonotypes with MiXCR, one entry per CDR3 protein. This sample yields 600,000 or so distinct CDR3 sequences, of which around 20% are seen a single time; 3.5% to 4% belongs to the top ten.

The genes are TRBV18 and TRBJ2-7; 11 positions match TRBD2. The source is a man between 65 and 80 years old in good health. Sequencing was performed on blood. The CDR3 DNA reads TGTGCCAGCTCACCAGCTAGCGGGAGGACCTCCTACGAGCAGTACTTC. Its translation: CASSPASGRTSYEQYF.